This record looks at one T cell receptor beta chain sequence and its context. Its antigen is currently unknown. These data come from a study of Ad26.COV2.S vaccination and SARS-CoV-2 variants. General study findings and limits: It is possible that the TCR breadth and depth analyses underestimated the total T cell responses. Reportedly, after vaccination the spike-specific CD8+ and CD4+ T cell responses displayed substantial breadth.

The protocol was immunoSEQ multiplex PCR, while the TCRdb copy is restricted to in-frame clones and leaves out a portion. The sample contains 150,000 to 200,000 clones, 70% to 90% of which appear only once. Trimming left V 3 bases short and J 4 bases short, with 7 bases between. CDR3 length equals 12 residues. CDR1 is SEHNR and CDR2 is FQNEAQ in the germline V gene (reference sequence). The origin of this receptor is a human donor who had recovered from COVID-19. The sequencing used peripheral blood, collected after recovery from COVID-19. The V and J genes are TRBV7-9 and TRBJ2-7; unclear D gene. CDR3 sequence reads: CASSLNLYEQYF. The CDR3 DNA sequence: TGTGCCAGCAGCTTGAACCTATACGAGCAGTACTTC.